This T cell receptor (beta chain) was sequenced in a study of blood T cells in healthy people across ages. Germline assignment: CDR1 MDHEN and CDR2 SYDVKM. The ends were cut back, 2 bases at V and 0 bases at J, with 16 bases in the middle. The CDR3 sequence is 18 residues long. Study findings and constraints: While age rose, TCR beta diversity per million T cells dropped in a roughly linear way.

With a J-beta primer mix and a sample-barcoded 5' primer, a second PCR ran roughly 6 to 11 cycles. TCRdb itself ran the 5' RACE reads through MiXCR, one entry per CDR3 protein. Of 1.5 million to 1.8 million distinct CDR3 sequences in the sample, roughly two fifths were seen once. Of note for this clonotype: As yet, its antigen is unknown.

V gene TRBV28 combines with J gene TRBJ1-4; D may be TRBD1 (6 bases). Sequenced: blood. This sequence originates from a woman under 30 in good health. CDR3: CASSLTGGAGATNEKLFF. CDR3 bases: TGTGCCAGCAGTTTAACCGGGGGCGCGGGTGCAACTAATGAAAAACTGTTTTTT.